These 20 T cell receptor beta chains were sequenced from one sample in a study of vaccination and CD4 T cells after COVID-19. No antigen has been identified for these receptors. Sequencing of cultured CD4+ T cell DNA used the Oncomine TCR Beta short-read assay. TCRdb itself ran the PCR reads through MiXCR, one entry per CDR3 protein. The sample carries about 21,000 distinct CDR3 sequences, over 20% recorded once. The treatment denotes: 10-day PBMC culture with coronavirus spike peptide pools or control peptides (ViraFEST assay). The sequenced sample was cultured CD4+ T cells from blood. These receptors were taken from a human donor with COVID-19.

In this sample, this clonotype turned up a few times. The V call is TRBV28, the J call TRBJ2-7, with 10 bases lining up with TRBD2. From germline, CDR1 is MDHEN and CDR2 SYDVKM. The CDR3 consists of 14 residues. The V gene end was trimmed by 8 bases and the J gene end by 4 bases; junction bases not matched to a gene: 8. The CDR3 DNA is TGTGCCAGCTACAAGACTAGCGGGTTATACGAGCAGTACTTC. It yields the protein CASYKTSGLYEQYF.

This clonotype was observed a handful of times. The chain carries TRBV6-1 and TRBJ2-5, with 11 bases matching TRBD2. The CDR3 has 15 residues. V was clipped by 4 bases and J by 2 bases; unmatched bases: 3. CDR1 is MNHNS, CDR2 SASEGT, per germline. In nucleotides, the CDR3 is TGTGCCAGCAGTGGGGCTAGCGGGGGGCAAGAGACCCAGTACTTC. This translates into CASSGASGGQETQYF.

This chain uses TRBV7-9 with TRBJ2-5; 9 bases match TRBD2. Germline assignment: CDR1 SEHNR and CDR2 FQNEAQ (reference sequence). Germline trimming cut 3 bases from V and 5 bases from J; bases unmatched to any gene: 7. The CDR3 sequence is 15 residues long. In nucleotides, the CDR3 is TGTGCCAGCAGCTTGGTCGTAGCGGGGGCTGAGACCCAGTACTTC. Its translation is CASSLVVAGAETQYF.

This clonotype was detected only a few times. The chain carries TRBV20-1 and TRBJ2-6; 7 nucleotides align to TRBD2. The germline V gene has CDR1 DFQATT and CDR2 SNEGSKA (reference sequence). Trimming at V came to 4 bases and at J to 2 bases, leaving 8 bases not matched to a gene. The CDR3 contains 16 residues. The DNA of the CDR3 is TGCAGTGCTACGGCAGGGACTAACCCTGGGGCCAACGTCCTGACTTTC. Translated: CSATAGTNPGANVLTF.

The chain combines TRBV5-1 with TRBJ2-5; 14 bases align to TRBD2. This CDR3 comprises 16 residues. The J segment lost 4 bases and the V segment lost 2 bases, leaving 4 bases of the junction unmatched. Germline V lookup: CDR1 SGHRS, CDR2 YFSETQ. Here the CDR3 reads CASSFQTSGGGETQYF. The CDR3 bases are TGCGCCAGCAGCTTCCAGACTAGCGGGGGGGGAGAGACCCAGTACTTC. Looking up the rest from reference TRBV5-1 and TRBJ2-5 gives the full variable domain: KAGVTQTPRYLIKTRGQQVTLSCSPISGHRSVSWYQQTPGQGLQFLFEYFSETQRNKGNFPGRFSGRQFSNSRSEMNVSTLELGDSALYLCASSFQTSGGGETQYFGPGTRLLVL.

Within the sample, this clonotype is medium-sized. CDR3 amino acids: CASSLAQDSPLHF. CDR3 bases: TGTGCCAGCAGCTTGGCGCAGGATTCACCCCTCCACTTT. The rearrangement links TRBV7-2 to TRBJ1-6, with no clear D. Trimming cost V 3 bases and J 8 bases, with 8 bases left between them. The CDR3 is 13 residues long. Germline V gene sequence: CDR1 SGHTA, CDR2 FQGNSA.

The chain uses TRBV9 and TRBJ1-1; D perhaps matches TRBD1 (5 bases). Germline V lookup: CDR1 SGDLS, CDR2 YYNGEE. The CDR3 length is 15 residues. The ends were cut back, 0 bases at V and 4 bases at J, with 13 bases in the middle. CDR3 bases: TGTGCCAGCAGCGTAGGACAGACCTTCCCCACTGAAGCTTTCTTT. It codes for CASSVGQTFPTEAFF.

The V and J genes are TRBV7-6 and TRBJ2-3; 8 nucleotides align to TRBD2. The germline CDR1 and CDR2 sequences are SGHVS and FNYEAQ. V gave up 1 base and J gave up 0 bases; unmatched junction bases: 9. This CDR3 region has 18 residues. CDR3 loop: CASSLGSAGGHSTDTQYF. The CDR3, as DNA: TGTGCCAGCAGCTTAGGATCGGCGGGGGGACACAGCACAGATACGCAGTATTTT.

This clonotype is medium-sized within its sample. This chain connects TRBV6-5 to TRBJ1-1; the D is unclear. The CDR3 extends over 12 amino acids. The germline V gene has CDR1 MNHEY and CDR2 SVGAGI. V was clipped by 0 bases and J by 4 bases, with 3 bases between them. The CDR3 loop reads CASSYSSTEAFF. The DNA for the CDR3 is TGTGCCAGCAGTTACTCGAGCACTGAAGCTTTCTTT.

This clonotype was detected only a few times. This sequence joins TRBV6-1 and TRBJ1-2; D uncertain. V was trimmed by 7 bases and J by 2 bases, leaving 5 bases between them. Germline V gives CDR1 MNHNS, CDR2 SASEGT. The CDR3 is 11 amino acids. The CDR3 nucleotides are TGTGCCAGCACCGGGAACTATGGCTACACCTTC. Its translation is CASTGNYGYTF.

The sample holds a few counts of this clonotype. CDR3 nucleotide sequence: TGCGCCAGCAGCTTGGGGAGGACTAGCGGGGAGATACAAGAGACCCAGTACTTC. It encodes CASSLGRTSGEIQETQYF. The V call is TRBV5-1, the J call TRBJ2-5; TRBD2 aligns across 12 bases. Germline V lookup: CDR1 SGHRS, CDR2 YFSETQ. J lost 2 bases, V lost 0 bases, and 8 bases had no gene match. The CDR3 has 18 amino acids. Together with reference TRBV5-1 and TRBJ2-5, the CDR3 gives the full variable domain: KAGVTQTPRYLIKTRGQQVTLSCSPISGHRSVSWYQQTPGQGLQFLFEYFSETQRNKGNFPGRFSGRQFSNSRSEMNVSTLELGDSALYLCASSLGRTSGEIQETQYFGPGTRLLVL.

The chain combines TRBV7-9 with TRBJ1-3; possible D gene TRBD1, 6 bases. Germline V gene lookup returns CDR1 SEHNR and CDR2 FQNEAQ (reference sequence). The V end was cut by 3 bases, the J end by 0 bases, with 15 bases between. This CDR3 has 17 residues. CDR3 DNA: TGTGCCAGCAGCTTGTGGGGGGCACTTAACTCTGGAAACACCATATATTTT. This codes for CASSLWGALNSGNTIYF.

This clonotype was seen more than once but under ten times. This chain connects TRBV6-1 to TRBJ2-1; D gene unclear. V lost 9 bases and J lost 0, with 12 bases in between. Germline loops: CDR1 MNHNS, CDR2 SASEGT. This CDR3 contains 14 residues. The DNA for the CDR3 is TGTGCCAGTGGTGGGCGGAGCTCCTACAATGAGCAGTTCTTC. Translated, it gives CASGGRSSYNEQFF.

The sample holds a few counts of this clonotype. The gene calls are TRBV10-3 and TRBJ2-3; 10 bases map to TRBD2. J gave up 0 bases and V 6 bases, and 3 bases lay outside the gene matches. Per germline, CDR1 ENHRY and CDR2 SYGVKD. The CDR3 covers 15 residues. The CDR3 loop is CAIRASGGSTDTQYF. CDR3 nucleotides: TGTGCCATCAGGGCTAGCGGGGGTAGCACAGATACGCAGTATTTT.

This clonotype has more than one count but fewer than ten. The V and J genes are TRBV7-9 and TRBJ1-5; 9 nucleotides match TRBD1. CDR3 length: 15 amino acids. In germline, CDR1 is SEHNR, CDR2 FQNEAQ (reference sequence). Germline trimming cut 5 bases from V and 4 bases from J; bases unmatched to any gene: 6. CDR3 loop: CASSPGTGPNQPQHF. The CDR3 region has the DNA TGTGCCAGCAGCCCTGGGACAGGGCCTAATCAGCCCCAGCATTTT.

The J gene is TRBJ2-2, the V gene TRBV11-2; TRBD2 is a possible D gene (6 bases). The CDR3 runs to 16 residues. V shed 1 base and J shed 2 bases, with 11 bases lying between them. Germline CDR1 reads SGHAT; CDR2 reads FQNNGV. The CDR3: CASSLVRGVNTGELFF. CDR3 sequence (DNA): TGTGCCAGCAGCTTAGTGCGGGGAGTCAACACCGGGGAGCTGTTTTTT.

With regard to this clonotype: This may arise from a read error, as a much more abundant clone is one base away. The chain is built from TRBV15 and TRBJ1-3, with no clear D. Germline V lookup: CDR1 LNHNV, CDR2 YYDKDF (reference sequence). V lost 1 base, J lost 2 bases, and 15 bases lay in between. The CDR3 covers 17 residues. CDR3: CATSRGPQADPGNTIYF. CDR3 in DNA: TGTGCCACCAGCAGAGGCCCGCAGGCTGACCCTGGAAACACCATATATTTT.

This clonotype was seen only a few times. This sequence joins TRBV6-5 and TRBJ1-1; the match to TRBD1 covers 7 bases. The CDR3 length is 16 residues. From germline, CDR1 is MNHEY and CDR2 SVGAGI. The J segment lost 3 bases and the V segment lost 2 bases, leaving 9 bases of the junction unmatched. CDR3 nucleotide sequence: TGTGCCAGCAGTTACGCCCCGTCAGGGGGGTACACTGAAGCTTTCTTT. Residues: CASSYAPSGGYTEAFF.

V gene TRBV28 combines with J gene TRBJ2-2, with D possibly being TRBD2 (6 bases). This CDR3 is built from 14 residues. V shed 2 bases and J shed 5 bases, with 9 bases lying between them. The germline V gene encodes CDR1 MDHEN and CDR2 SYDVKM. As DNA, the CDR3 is TGTGCCAGCAGTTTAAGTGGAGGGACCGGGGAGCTGTTTTTT. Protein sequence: CASSLSGGTGELFF.

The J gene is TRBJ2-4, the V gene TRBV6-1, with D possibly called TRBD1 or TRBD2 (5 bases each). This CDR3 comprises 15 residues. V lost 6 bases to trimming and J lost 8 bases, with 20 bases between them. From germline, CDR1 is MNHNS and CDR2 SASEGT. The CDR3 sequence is CASSFEREGQDIQYF. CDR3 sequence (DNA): TGTGCCAGCAGCTTCGAGCGAGAGGGGCAAGACATTCAGTACTTC.